This TCR beta chain was identified during a study of cytomegalovirus exposure and HLA in healthy donors. Findings and caveats of the study: Productive status was seen about 87% or about 30% of the time for most TCR beta V segments in an earlier analysis. Later on, a genetic analysis was performed. It linked a missense variant in DCLRE1C with V- and J-gene trimming of TCR beta. The study had only CMV serostatus as immune exposure information.

PCR was performed using 60 Vbeta and 13 Jbeta primers. Using immunoSEQ multiplex PCR, the repertoire was profiled, and TCRdb retains in-frame clones only, with some absent. The table lists approximately 150,000 clones, just under 80% of them singletons. Trimming stripped 0 bases from V and 4 bases from J, with 6 bases between. CDR3 length: 13 amino acids. CDR1 is KGHSH, CDR2 LQKENI, per germline. As regards this clone: Its antigen is not identified.

The material sequenced was PBMCs. V gene TRBV18 combines with J gene TRBJ1-2, with D maybe TRBD1 (5 bases). This sequence was found in a woman in her fifties or sixties in good health and CMV-seropositive. CDR3 residues: CASSPPGVYGYTF. In DNA, the CDR3 is TGTGCCAGCTCACCACCAGGGGTCTATGGCTACACCTTC.